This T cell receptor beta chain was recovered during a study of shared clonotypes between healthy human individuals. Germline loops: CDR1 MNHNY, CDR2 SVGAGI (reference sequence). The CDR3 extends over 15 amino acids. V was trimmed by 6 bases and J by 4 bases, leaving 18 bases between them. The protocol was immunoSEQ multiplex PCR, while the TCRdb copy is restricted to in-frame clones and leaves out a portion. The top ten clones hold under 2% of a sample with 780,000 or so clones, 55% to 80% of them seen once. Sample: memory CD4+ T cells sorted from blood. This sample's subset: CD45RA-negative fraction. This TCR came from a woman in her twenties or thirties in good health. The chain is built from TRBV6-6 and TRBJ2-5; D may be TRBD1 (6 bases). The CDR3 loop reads CASRKQGGGRETQYF. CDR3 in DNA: TGTGCCAGCAGAAAACAGGGTGGCGGTCGAGAGACCCAGTACTTC.